This passage covers 27 T cell receptor beta chains from one sample sequenced in a study of T cells after yellow fever vaccination. TCRdb reanalysed the 5' RACE reads using MiXCR and keeps one entry per CDR3 protein. The table shows hundreds of thousands of distinct CDR3 sequences, with roughly 3.5% occurring only once. The sample consisted of PBMCs, taken on the day of the yellow fever booster vaccination. Source of these receptors: a young man who received the YFV17D yellow fever vaccine.

In this sample, this clonotype turned up many times. The chain employs TRBV9 and TRBJ2-3, with 9 positions matching TRBD2. V lost 4 bases to trimming and J lost 0 bases; unmatched junction nucleotides: 3. Germline assignment: CDR1 SGDLS and CDR2 YYNGEE. This CDR3 spans 15 amino acids. The CDR3 DNA is TGTGCCAGCAGCCCTAGCGGGGCAAGCACAGATACGCAGTATTTT. Amino acid sequence: CASSPSGASTDTQYF.

The rearrangement links TRBV11-1 to TRBJ2-1, with a tentative D call TRBD1 (6 bases). The CDR3 spans 16 residues. In germline, CDR1 is SGHAT, CDR2 FQDESV (reference sequence). The V gene lost 0 bases and the J gene lost 7 bases, with 16 bases spanning the gap. CDR3 protein: CASSLASWGTRNEQFF. As DNA, the CDR3 is TGTGCCAGCAGCTTAGCTTCCTGGGGGACACGGAATGAGCAGTTCTTC.

Many counts were recorded for this clonotype. This sequence joins TRBV5-4 and TRBJ2-7; TRBD2 is a possible D gene (5 bases). V was clipped by 3 bases and J by 3 bases, with 10 bases between them. The V gene's germline CDR1 is SGHNT and CDR2 YYREEE (reference sequence). The CDR3 length is 13 residues. The CDR3 DNA is TGTGCCAGCAGCTCCAACGGGATCTACGAGCAGTACTTC. Translation: CASSSNGIYEQYF.

This clonotype came up many times. The chain joins TRBV9 to TRBJ2-3, with 12 bases identical to TRBD2. Per germline, CDR1 SGDLS and CDR2 YYNGEE. The CDR3 is 16 amino acids. With 4 bases clipped from V and 4 bases from J, the junction kept 7 bases outside the gene matches. The CDR3: CASSSSTSGGPDTQYF. DNA for the CDR3: TGTGCCAGCAGCTCCTCGACTAGCGGGGGCCCAGATACGCAGTATTTT. Combining the CDR3 with reference TRBV9 and TRBJ2-3 gives the whole variable domain DSGVTQTPKHLITATGQRVTLRCSPRSGDLSVYWYQQSLDQGLQFLIQYYNGEERAKGNILERFSAQQFPDLHSELNLSSLELGDSALYFCASSSSTSGGPDTQYFGPGTRLTVL.

This clonotype was recorded at least ten times. The rearrangement links TRBV11-2 to TRBJ2-3; 13 bases are shared with TRBD2. Losses at the gene ends were 5 bases for V and 0 bases for J; bases not matched to a gene: 8. The CDR3 length is 18 residues. Germline V CDR1 and CDR2: SGHAT, FQNNGV. The CDR3 loop is CASSRTSGGSASTDTQYF. CDR3 DNA: TGTGCCAGCAGCCGGACTAGCGGGGGCAGTGCTAGCACAGATACGCAGTATTTT.

CDR3 amino acids: CATGQWTDIVNYGYTF. The CDR3 nucleotides read TGTGCCACCGGTCAATGGACAGATATAGTTAACTATGGCTACACCTTC. V gene TRBV10-3 combines with J gene TRBJ1-2, with TRBD1 as a possible D gene (6 bases). This CDR3 spans 16 amino acids. V lost 10 bases to trimming and J lost 1 base, with 22 bases between them. The V gene's germline CDR1 is ENHRY and CDR2 SYGVKD.

This clonotype has only a few counts. This rearrangement joins TRBV20-1 to TRBJ2-7; possible D gene TRBD1, 6 bases. Germline V gives CDR1 DFQATT, CDR2 SNEGSKA (reference sequence). CDR3 size: 15 residues. With 6 bases removed from V and 2 bases from J, the gap between germline ends came to 20 bases. CDR3 nucleotide sequence: TGCAGTGCCAAAAACCCGGACAGTCTGACCTACGAGCAGTACTTC. Translating gives CSAKNPDSLTYEQYF.

This clonotype was counted at least ten times. A read error may produce the germline difference seen at one junction end. The CDR3: CASSPSGAYNTGELFF. As DNA, the CDR3 is TGTGCTAGCAGCCCTTCGGGGGCTTATAACACCGGGGAGCTGTTTTTT. J is TRBJ2-2 and V is TRBV7-7; D might be TRBD1 or TRBD2, each matching 6 bases. The CDR3 runs 16 residues. Per the germline V gene, CDR1 is SSHAT and CDR2 is FNYEAQ (reference sequence).

This clonotype was seen ten or more times. The DNA of the CDR3 is TGCAGCGTCCCTGGACAGGGGGCTGGGGAGACCCAGTACTTC. Translating gives CSVPGQGAGETQYF. This chain uses TRBV29-1 with TRBJ2-5; 11 bases align to TRBD1. Unmatched junction bases numbered 8, after V lost 6 bases and J lost 5 bases. CDR3 length: 14 residues. Germline V lookup: CDR1 SQVTM, CDR2 ANQGSEA.

This clonotype was counted at least ten times. The chain employs TRBV7-2 and TRBJ2-5, with a tentative D call TRBD2 (8 bases). This CDR3 comprises 18 residues. Germline values: CDR1 SGHTA, CDR2 FQGNSA. Trimming stripped 6 bases from V and 2 bases from J, with 25 bases between. The CDR3 nucleotides read TGTGCCAGCAGTTCTCGGGAGGGGGCTAGCGATTGGCAAGAGACCCAGTACTTC. Translating it yields CASSSREGASDWQETQYF. The variable domain in full, completed from reference TRBV7-2 and TRBJ2-5, reads GAGVSQSPSNKVTEKGKDVELRCDPISGHTALYWYRQSLGQGLEFLIYFQGNSAPDKSGLPSDRFSAERTGGSVSTLTIQRTQQEDSAVYLCASSSREGASDWQETQYFGPGTRLLVL.

This clonotype was recorded a few times. V is TRBV7-7 and J is TRBJ2-3; D possibly corresponds to TRBD1 (5 bases). Trimming took off 0 bases at V and 1 base at J, with 11 bases between the two ends. The V gene's germline CDR1 is SSHAT and CDR2 FNYEAQ (reference sequence). The CDR3 sequence is 16 residues long. CDR3 protein: CASSLAQGWGTDTQYF. The DNA of the CDR3 is TGTGCCAGCAGCTTAGCGCAGGGATGGGGCACAGATACGCAGTATTTT. Complete variable domain (other parts from reference TRBV7-7 and TRBJ2-3): GAGVSQSPRYKVTKRGQDVTLRCDPISSHATLYWYQQALGQGPEFLTYFNYEAQPDKSGLPSDRFSAERPEGSISTLTIQRTEQRDSAMYRCASSLAQGWGTDTQYFGPGTRLTVL.

This clonotype has a count of ten or more. The chain carries TRBV5-1 and TRBJ2-3, with 11 nucleotides matching TRBD2. The germline gives CDR1 SGHRS, CDR2 YFSETQ. The length of the CDR3 is 16 residues. Germline trimming cut 5 bases from V and 0 bases from J; bases unmatched to any gene: 5. The CDR3 nucleotides are TGCGCCAGCAGTGGGCTAGCGGGGGGTAGCACAGATACGCAGTATTTT. It codes for CASSGLAGGSTDTQYF.

This clonotype was observed at least ten times. The chain has TRBV7-7 and TRBJ2-5, with 11 bases fitting TRBD2. With V trimmed by 1 base and J by 2 bases, 3 bases remained unmatched. CDR3 size: 16 residues. Germline V gene sequence: CDR1 SSHAT, CDR2 FNYEAQ (reference sequence). CDR3 sequence (DNA): TGTGCCAGCAGCTTAGGGGCTAGCGGGGGGCAAGAGACCCAGTACTTC. Amino acids: CASSLGASGGQETQYF.

This clonotype has ten or more counts. The chain recombines TRBV7-9 with TRBJ1-1; D is ambiguous. The CDR3 is 12 residues long. Germline V gives CDR1 SEHNR, CDR2 FQNEAQ (reference sequence). The ends were cut back, 1 base at V and 4 bases at J, with 4 bases in the middle. The CDR3 coding sequence is TGTGCCAGCAGCTTAGTCGCCACTGAAGCTTTCTTT. Translated: CASSLVATEAFF.

The genes are TRBV12-3 or TRBV12-4 and TRBJ1-6; D gene uncertain. Trimming stripped 2 bases from V and 7 bases from J, with 18 bases between. The CDR3 totals 17 residues. This chain's CDR3 is CASSLNWAAVVNSPLHF. CDR3 coding DNA: TGTGCCAGCAGTTTAAATTGGGCGGCAGTTGTGAATTCACCCCTCCACTTT.

This clonotype was picked up many times. V is TRBV9 and J is TRBJ1-5, with TRBD1 matching over 7 bases. Germline CDR1 is SGDLS and CDR2 is YYNGEE. V lost 3 bases and J lost 0; bases outside the gene matches: 3. The CDR3 sequence is 15 residues long. The CDR3 protein is CASSETGDSNQPQHF. The CDR3 DNA sequence: TGTGCCAGCAGCGAAACAGGGGATAGCAATCAGCCCCAGCATTTT.

This clonotype was counted at least ten times. The chain links TRBV10-3 to TRBJ2-1, with D perhaps TRBD2 (6 bases). CDR1 and CDR2 from the germline V gene are ENHRY and SYGVKD. V lost 3 bases to trimming and J lost 6 bases, with 15 bases between them. The CDR3 covers 15 residues. The CDR3 reads CAISDLVGTSNEQFF. In nucleotides, the CDR3 is TGTGCCATCAGTGACCTCGTAGGGACTTCCAATGAGCAGTTCTTC.

As for this clonotype: With a much larger clone just one base away, this may be a read error. The CDR3, as DNA: TGTGCCAGCATGACAGGGTCAGATAGTGATACGCAGTATTTT. Amino acid sequence: CASMTGSDSDTQYF. The chain recombines TRBV12-3 or TRBV12-4 with TRBJ2-3; 7 bases are a match to TRBD1. V was pared by 7 bases and J by 6 bases, with 10 bases of the junction left unmatched. This CDR3 has 14 amino acids.

The V and J genes are TRBV7-8 and TRBJ2-5; D ambiguous. The CDR3 has 14 amino acids. Germline-derived CDR1 and CDR2 are SGHVS and FQNEAQ. V was trimmed by 5 bases and J by 5 bases, leaving 15 bases between them. CDR3 nucleotide sequence: TGTGCCAGCAGCCTAAGGAGCCCCAGGGAGACCCAGTACTTC. Its protein is CASSLRSPRETQYF.

This clonotype was counted many times. J is TRBJ2-2 and V is TRBV6-5; 9 bases line up with TRBD1. The CDR3 runs to 16 residues. The trim removed 5 bases at V and 7 bases at J, leaving 11 bases unmatched. Germline CDR1 MNHEY, CDR2 SVGAGI. CDR3 nucleotides: TGTGCCAGCAGTCAACGACAGGGGGTGGTCATCGGGGAGCTGTTTTTT. Translating gives CASSQRQGVVIGELFF.

This clonotype showed up just a few times. This chain links TRBV24-1 with TRBJ2-1; tentatively, D is TRBD1 (5 bases). Germline CDR1 and CDR2: KGHDR and SFDVKD. The length of the CDR3 is 14 residues. The ends were cut back, 1 base at V and 5 bases at J, with 8 bases in the middle. In DNA form, the CDR3 reads TGTGCCACCAGTGATTTCGCAGGGAACAATGAGCAGTTCTTC. This encodes CATSDFAGNNEQFF.

This clonotype was recorded at least ten times. This chain links TRBV20-1 with TRBJ2-3; 7 bases map to TRBD2. Germline loops: CDR1 DFQATT, CDR2 SNEGSKA (reference sequence). CDR3 length equals 14 residues. With 6 bases clipped from V and 5 bases from J, the junction kept 11 bases outside the gene matches. The CDR3 sequence is CSANRPPGGDTQYF. The DNA of the CDR3 is TGCAGTGCAAATAGGCCCCCGGGGGGAGATACGCAGTATTTT.

This clonotype has at least ten counts. The chain carries TRBV20-1 and TRBJ1-1; maybe TRBD1 (5 bases). Looked up from germline, CDR1 is DFQATT and CDR2 is SNEGSKA (reference sequence). The CDR3 consists of 12 residues. V was pared by 7 bases and J by 2 bases, with 11 bases between. This CDR3 reads CSGPQENTEAFF. The CDR3 DNA sequence: TGCAGTGGACCACAGGAAAACACTGAAGCTTTCTTT.

V usage is TRBV4-3 and J usage is TRBJ2-7; D may correspond to TRBD1 or TRBD2 (6 bases each). The germline V and J ends were trimmed by 3 bases and 0 bases, with 18 bases remaining between them. Germline CDR1 is LGHNA and CDR2 is YSLEER. The CDR3 runs to 17 residues. The CDR3 reads CASSQLLNGGLSYEQYF. The CDR3 coding sequence is TGCGCCAGCAGCCAGTTATTAAACGGGGGCCTCTCCTACGAGCAGTACTTC.

This clonotype was observed a few times. The genes are TRBV7-7 and TRBJ2-3, with D perhaps matching TRBD1 (6 bases). Germline CDR1 and CDR2: SSHAT and FNYEAQ (reference sequence). This CDR3 is 13 amino acids long. V lost 4 bases, J lost 4 bases, and 9 bases lay in between. CDR3 amino acids: CASSSDRSDTQYF. The CDR3 bases are TGTGCCAGCAGCTCGGACAGATCAGATACGCAGTATTTT.

This clonotype was picked up many times. The V call is TRBV5-1, the J call TRBJ2-7; the D gene is possibly TRBD2 (5 bases). Looked up from germline, CDR1 is SGHRS and CDR2 is YFSETQ. This CDR3 has 14 amino acids. Deletions cut 6 bases from V and 0 bases from J, with 13 bases between. The CDR3 protein is CASNRGPRSYEQYF. CDR3 nucleotides: TGCGCCAGCAACCGAGGGCCTCGCTCCTACGAGCAGTACTTC.

CDR3 protein: CASSQVSSPKTHGYTF. The DNA of the CDR3 is TGCGCCAGCAGCCAAGTTTCGAGCCCGAAGACCCATGGCTACACCTTC. J is TRBJ1-2 and V is TRBV4-3; D is unclear. From germline, CDR1 is LGHNA and CDR2 YSLEER. The CDR3 loop spans 16 amino acids. Trimming left V 1 base short and J 6 bases short, with 18 bases between.